The clone carrying this T cell receptor beta chain was counted many times. The CDR3 regions of TCR beta were amplified from RNA transcripts. The TCR CDR3 first-round RT-PCR relied on the HTBI primer set. TCRdb itself ran the multiplex PCR reads through MiXCR, one entry per CDR3 protein. Altogether fewer than 550,000 distinct CDR3 sequences are present, 15% to 19% being singletons, with the ten largest covering over 7.5%. CDR1 is KGHSH, CDR2 LQKENI, per germline. The CDR3 totals 16 residues. V lost 0 bases, J lost 0 bases, and 11 bases lay in between. The sample is drawn from a study of T cells in Graves' hyperthyroidism and ophthalmopathy.

This chain connects TRBV18 to TRBJ1-1; D not resolved. Sequencing was done on a sample of blood. The TCR sequence derives from a woman aged 18-30 years with Graves' hyperthyroidism. The CDR3 DNA is TGTGCCAGCTCACCACCTACCAGCGCACTGAACACTGAAGCTTTCTTT. Protein: CASSPPTSALNTEAFF. Supplemented by reference TRBV18 and TRBJ1-1, the full variable domain reads NAGVMQNPRHLVRRRGQEARLRCSPMKGHSHVYWYRQLPEEGLKFMVYLQKENIIDESGMPKERFSAEFPKEGPSILRIQQVVRGDSAAYFCASSPPTSALNTEAFFGQGTRLTVV.